The clone carrying this TCR beta chain was counted a few times. Its antigen is undetermined. The sample comes from a study of response to subunit inactivated influenza vaccine. A single record per CDR3 protein comes from TCRdb applying MiXCR to the RT-PCR reads. The sample has a few hundred thousand distinct CDR3 sequences; approximately 11% are singletons. Regarding the study as a whole: Each seasonal influenza vaccination recruits few new T cells, the authors suggested.

This CDR3 is built from 16 residues. The chain carries TRBV21-1 and TRBJ2-7. TRBV21-1 is noted as a pseudogene. Sequencing was performed on PBMCs from blood, taken 40 to 50 days after vaccination. The clonotype comes from a man aged 45-65 years who received an inactivated influenza vaccine. CDR3 nucleotide sequence: TGTGCCAGCAGCAAAGCGCGAGAGAAGAGGAGTTACGAGCAGTACTTC. Its translation is CASSKAREKRSYEQYF.